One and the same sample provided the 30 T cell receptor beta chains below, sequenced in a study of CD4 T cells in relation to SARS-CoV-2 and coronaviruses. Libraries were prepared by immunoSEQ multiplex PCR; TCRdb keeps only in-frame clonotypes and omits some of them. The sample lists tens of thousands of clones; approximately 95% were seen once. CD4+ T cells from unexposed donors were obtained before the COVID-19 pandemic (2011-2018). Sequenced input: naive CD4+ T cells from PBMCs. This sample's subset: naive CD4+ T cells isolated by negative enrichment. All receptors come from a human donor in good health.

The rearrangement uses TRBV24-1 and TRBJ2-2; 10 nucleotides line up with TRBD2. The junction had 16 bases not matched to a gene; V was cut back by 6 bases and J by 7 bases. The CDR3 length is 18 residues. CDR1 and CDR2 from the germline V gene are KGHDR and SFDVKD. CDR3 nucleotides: TGTGCCACCAGTCCGGCCGGCAGGGGACTAGCGTCGGTCGGGGAGCTGTTTTTT. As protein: CATSPAGRGLASVGELFF.

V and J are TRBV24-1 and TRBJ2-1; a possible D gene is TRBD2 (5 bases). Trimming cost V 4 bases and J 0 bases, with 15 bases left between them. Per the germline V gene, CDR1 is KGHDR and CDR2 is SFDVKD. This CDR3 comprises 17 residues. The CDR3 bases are TGTGCCACCAGTGAGTCCCCTGAGGCGGGCTCCTACAATGAGCAGTTCTTC. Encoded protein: CATSESPEAGSYNEQFF.

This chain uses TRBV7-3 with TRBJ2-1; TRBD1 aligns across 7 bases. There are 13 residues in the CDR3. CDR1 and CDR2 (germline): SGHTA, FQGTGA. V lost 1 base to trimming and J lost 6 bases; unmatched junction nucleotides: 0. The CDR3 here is CASSLNRGNEQFF. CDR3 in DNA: TGTGCCAGCAGCTTAAACAGGGGCAATGAGCAGTTCTTC.

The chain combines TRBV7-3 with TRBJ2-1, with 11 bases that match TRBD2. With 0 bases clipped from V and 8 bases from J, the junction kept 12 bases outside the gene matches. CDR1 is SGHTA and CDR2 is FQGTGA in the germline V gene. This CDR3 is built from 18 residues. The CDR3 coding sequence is TGTGCCAGCAGCTTAACGAGGGTAGCGGGAGGGGTATCGGATGAGCAGTTCTTC. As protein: CASSLTRVAGGVSDEQFF. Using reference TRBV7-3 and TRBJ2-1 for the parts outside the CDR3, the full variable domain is GAGVSQTPSNKVTEKGKYVELRCDPISGHTALYWYRQSLGQGPEFLIYFQGTGAADDSGLPNDRFFAVRPEGSVSTLKIQRTERGDSAVYLCASSLTRVAGGVSDEQFFGPGTRLTVL.

This chain's CDR3 is CASSKALVKRGRSTDTQYF. DNA for the CDR3: TGTGCCAGCAGCAAAGCGCTGGTAAAGCGCGGAAGGAGCACAGATACGCAGTATTTT. The chain recombines TRBV21-1 with TRBJ2-3; the table's D call TRBD2 went unverified against the DNA. TRBV21-1 is a recognized pseudogene. This CDR3 spans 19 amino acids.

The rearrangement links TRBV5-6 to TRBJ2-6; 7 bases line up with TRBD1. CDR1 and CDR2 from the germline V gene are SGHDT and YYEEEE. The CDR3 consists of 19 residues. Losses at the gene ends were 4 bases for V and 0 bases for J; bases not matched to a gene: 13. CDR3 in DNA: TGTGCCAGCAGCCCGACCCGACAGGGAACCTCCTCTGGGGCCAACGTCCTGACTTTC. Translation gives CASSPTRQGTSSGANVLTF.

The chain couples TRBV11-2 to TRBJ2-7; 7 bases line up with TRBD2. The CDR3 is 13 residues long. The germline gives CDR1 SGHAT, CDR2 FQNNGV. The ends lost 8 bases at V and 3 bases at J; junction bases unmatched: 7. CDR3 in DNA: TGTGCCAGCGGAGCGGGGACGAACTACGAGCAGTACTTC. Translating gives CASGAGTNYEQYF.

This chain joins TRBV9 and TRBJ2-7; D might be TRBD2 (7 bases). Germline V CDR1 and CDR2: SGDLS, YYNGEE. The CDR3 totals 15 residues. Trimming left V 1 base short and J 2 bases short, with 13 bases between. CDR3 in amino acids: CASSVRGGEAYEQYF. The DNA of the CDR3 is TGTGCCAGCAGCGTAAGGGGGGGGGAAGCCTACGAGCAGTACTTC.

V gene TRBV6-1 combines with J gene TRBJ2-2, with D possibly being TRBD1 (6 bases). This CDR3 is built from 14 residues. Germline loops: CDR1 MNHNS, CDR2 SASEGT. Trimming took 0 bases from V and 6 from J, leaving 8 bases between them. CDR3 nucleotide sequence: TGTGCCAGCAGTGAAGCCTGGGGGCCCGGGGAGCTGTTTTTT. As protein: CASSEAWGPGELFF.

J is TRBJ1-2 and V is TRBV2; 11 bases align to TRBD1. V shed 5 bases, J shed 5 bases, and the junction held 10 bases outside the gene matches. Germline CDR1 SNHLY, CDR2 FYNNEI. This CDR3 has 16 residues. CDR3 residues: CASSTSRGQGVYGYTF. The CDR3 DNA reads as TGTGCCAGCAGTACTAGTAGGGGACAGGGGGTTTATGGCTACACCTTC.

The DNA for the CDR3 is TGCGCCAGCAGCTTGGCGTCTAGCGCTTACAATGAGCAGTTCTTC. It yields the protein CASSLASSAYNEQFF. This chain joins TRBV5-1 and TRBJ2-1; D might be TRBD2 (6 bases). Trimming took off 0 bases at V and 4 bases at J, with 11 bases between the two ends. The germline V gene encodes CDR1 SGHRS and CDR2 YFSETQ. The CDR3 spans 15 residues.

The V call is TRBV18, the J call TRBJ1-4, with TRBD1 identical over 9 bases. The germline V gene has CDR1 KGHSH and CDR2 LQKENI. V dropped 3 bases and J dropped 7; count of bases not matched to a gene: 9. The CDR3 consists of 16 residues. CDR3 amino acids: CASSPPGQGGGEKLFF. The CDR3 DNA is TGTGCCAGCTCACCGCCGGGACAGGGAGGCGGTGAAAAACTGTTTTTT.

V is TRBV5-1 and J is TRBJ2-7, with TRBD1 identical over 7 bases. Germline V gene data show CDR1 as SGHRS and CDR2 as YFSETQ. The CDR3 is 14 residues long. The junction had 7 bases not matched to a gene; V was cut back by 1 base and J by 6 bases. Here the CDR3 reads CASSLSGTAIEQYF. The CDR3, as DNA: TGCGCCAGCAGCTTGTCGGGGACAGCGATCGAGCAGTACTTC.

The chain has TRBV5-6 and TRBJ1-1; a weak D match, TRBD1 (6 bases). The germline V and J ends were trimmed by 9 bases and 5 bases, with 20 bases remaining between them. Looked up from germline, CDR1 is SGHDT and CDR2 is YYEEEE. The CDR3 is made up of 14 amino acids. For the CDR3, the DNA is TGTGCCACGGCCCGGCGGGGGCTGGGTACTGAAGCTTTCTTT. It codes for CATARRGLGTEAFF.

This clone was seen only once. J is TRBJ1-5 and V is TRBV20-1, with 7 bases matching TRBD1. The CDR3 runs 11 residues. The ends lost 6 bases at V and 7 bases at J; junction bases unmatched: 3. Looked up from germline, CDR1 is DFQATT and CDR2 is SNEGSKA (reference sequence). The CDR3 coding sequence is TGCAGTGCACAGGGGAGACAGCCCCAGCATTTT. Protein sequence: CSAQGRQPQHF.

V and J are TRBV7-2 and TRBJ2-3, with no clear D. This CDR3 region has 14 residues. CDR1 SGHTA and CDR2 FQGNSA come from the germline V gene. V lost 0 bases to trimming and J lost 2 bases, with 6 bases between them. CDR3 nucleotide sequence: TGTGCCAGCAGCTTAGCGGTTGCCACAGATACGCAGTATTTT. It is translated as CASSLAVATDTQYF.

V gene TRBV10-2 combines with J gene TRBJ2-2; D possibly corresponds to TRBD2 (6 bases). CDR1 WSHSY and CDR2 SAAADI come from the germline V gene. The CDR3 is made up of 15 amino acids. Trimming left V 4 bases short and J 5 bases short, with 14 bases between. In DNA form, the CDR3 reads TGCGCCAGCAGTGGGGGCGGGGTTGAAACCGGGGAGCTGTTTTTT. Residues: CASSGGGVETGELFF.

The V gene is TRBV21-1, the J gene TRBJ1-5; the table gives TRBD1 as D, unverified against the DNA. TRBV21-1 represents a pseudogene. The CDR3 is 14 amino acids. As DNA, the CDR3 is TGTGCCAGCAGCCTCAATACACGCAATCAGCCCCAGCATTTT. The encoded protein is CASSLNTRNQPQHF.

The CDR3 coding sequence is TGTGCCAGCAGCGACAGGGCGAACACTGAAGCTTTCTTT. As protein: CASSDRANTEAFF. The chain combines TRBV7-3 with TRBJ1-1; 7 bases map to TRBD1. V lost 5 bases to trimming and J lost 1 base; unmatched junction nucleotides: 1. Looked up from germline, CDR1 is SGHTA and CDR2 is FQGTGA. The CDR3 loop spans 13 amino acids. Variable domain in full (rest from reference TRBV7-3 and TRBJ1-1): GAGVSQTPSNKVTEKGKYVELRCDPISGHTALYWYRQSLGQGPEFLIYFQGTGAADDSGLPNDRFFAVRPEGSVSTLKIQRTERGDSAVYLCASSDRANTEAFFGQGTRLTVV.

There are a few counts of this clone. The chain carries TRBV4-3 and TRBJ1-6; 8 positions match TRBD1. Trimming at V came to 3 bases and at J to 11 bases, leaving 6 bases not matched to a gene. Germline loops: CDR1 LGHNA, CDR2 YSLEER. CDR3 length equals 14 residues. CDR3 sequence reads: CASSHLTGETPLHF. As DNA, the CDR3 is TGCGCCAGCAGCCATTTGACAGGGGAAACACCCCTCCACTTT.

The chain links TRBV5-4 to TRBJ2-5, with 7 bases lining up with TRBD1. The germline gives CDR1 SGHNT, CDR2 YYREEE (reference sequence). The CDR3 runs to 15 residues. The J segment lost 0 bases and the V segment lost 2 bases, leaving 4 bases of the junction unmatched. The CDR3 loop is CASSLGQAYQETQYF. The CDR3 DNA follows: TGTGCCAGCAGCTTAGGACAGGCGTACCAAGAGACCCAGTACTTC.

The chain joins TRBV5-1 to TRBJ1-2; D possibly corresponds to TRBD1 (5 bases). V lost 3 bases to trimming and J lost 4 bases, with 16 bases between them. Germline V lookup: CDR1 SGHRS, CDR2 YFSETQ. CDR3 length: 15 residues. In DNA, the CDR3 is TGCGCCAGCAGCTCAGCTCTGGGGGGGGGCTATGGCTACACCTTC. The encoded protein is CASSSALGGGYGYTF.

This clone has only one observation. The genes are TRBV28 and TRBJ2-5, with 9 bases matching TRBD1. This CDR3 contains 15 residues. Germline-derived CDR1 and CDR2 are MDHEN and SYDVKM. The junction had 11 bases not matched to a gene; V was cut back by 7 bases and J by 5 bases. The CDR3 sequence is CASTTGQGRAETQYF. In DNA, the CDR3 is TGTGCCAGCACCACCGGACAGGGGCGGGCGGAGACCCAGTACTTC. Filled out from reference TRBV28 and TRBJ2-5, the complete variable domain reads DVKVTQSSRYLVKRTGEKVFLECVQDMDHENMFWYRQDPGLGLRLIYFSYDVKMKEKGDIPEGYSVSREKKERFSLILESASTNQTSMYLCASTTGQGRAETQYFGPGTRLLVL.

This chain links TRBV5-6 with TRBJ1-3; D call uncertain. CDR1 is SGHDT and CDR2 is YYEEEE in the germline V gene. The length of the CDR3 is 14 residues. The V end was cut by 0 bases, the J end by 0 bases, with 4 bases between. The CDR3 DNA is TGTGCCAGCAGCTTGGTGAGCTCTGGAAACACCATATATTTT. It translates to CASSLVSSGNTIYF.

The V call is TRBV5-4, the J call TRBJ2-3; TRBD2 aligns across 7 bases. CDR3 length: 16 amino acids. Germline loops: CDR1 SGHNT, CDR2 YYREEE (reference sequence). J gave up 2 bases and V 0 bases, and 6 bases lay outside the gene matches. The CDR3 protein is CASSLGLAALTDTQYF. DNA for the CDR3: TGTGCCAGCAGCTTGGGGCTAGCGGCACTCACAGATACGCAGTATTTT.

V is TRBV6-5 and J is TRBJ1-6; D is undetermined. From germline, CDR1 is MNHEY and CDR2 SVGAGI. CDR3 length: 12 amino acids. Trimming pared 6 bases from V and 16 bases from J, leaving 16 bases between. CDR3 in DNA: TGTGCCAGCAGCAAGTTTGGAGCCGAGCTCCACTTT. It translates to CASSKFGAELHF.

The CDR3 region is CASSPSWQRGVNIQYF. DNA of the CDR3: TGTGCCAGCAGTCCAAGCTGGCAAAGGGGGGTAAACATTCAGTACTTC. The V gene is TRBV9, the J gene TRBJ2-4; D possibly uses TRBD1 or TRBD2 (6 bases each). CDR3 length: 16 amino acids. Germline values: CDR1 SGDLS, CDR2 YYNGEE. With 5 bases removed from V and 6 bases from J, the gap between germline ends came to 21 bases. Drawing the rest from reference TRBV9 and TRBJ2-4, the complete variable domain is DSGVTQTPKHLITATGQRVTLRCSPRSGDLSVYWYQQSLDQGLQFLIQYYNGEERAKGNILERFSAQQFPDLHSELNLSSLELGDSALYFCASSPSWQRGVNIQYFGAGTRLSVL.

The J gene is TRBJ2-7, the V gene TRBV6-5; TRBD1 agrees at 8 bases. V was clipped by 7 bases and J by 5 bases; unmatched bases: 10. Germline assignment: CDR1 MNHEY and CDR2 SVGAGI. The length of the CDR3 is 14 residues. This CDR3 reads CASNLGQGVHEQYF. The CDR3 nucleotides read TGTGCCAGCAACCTCGGACAGGGTGTACACGAGCAGTACTTC.

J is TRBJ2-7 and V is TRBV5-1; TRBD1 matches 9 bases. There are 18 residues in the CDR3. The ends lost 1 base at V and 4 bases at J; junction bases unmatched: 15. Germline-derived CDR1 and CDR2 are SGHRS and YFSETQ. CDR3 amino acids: CASSLRPTGQGMLYEQYF. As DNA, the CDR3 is TGCGCCAGCAGCTTGAGGCCGACGGGACAGGGTATGTTATACGAGCAGTACTTC.

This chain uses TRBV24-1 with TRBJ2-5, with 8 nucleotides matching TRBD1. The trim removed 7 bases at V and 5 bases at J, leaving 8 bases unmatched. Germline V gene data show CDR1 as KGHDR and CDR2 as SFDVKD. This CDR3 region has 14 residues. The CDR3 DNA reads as TGTGCCACCAGACTCACAGGGGGAGGCGAGACCCAGTACTTC. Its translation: CATRLTGGGETQYF.